Included here is one T cell receptor (beta chain) sequence, with context. The repertoire was sequenced with immunoSEQ multiplex PCR; TCRdb's copy has only in-frame clones and lacks some. The table shows about 21,000 clones, with approximately 81% occurring only once. Deletions cut 6 bases from V and 4 bases from J, with 15 bases between. Germline V gene data show CDR1 as MNHEY and CDR2 as SVGEGT. CDR3 length equals 14 residues. The data derive from a study of control samples from healthy donors and cancer patients. Material: PBMCs. The V gene is TRBV6-2 or TRBV6-3, the J gene TRBJ1-2; D may be TRBD1 (5 bases). The TCR originated in a man aged 55 to 70 with colorectal cancer. The CDR3 DNA reads TGTGCCAGCAGCCCTCCGGGGGGACTCTATGGCTACACCTTC. It codes for CASSPPGGLYGYTF.